Presented here are 21 T cell receptor beta chains from one specimen sequenced in a study of human T cells and chemical hapten exposure. MiXCR, applied by TCRdb to the RACE reads, yields one record per CDR3 protein. The table lists 75,000 to 100,000 distinct CDR3 sequences, 10% to 13% of them singletons, with approximately 2.2% in the top ten. Documented time point: patch test 1, 2 weeks after DPC sensitization. As for treatment: therapeutic diphenylcyclopropenone sensitization with weekly scalp DPC. The sequenced sample was whole blood, obtained in connection with sensitization to the hapten diphenylcyclopropenone (DPC). Source of these receptors: a man aged 35 to 55 with alopecia areata. Some clones in this sample may be carry-over from other donors' samples.

In this sample, this clonotype turned up a few times. This chain connects TRBV10-2 to TRBJ2-7, with D hard to call. Germline assignment: CDR1 WSHSY and CDR2 SAAADI. V lost 5 bases, J lost 1 base, and 9 bases lay in between. This CDR3 has 13 amino acids. The CDR3 sequence is CASSSFGSYEQYV. The CDR3 DNA sequence: TGCGCCAGCAGTAGTTTCGGGTCCTACGAGCAGTACGTC.

This clonotype occurred a few times. This chain uses TRBV3-1 with TRBJ1-2; 12 bases align to TRBD1. Germline CDR1 reads LGHDT; CDR2 reads YNNKEL (reference sequence). The CDR3 loop spans 14 amino acids. V lost 3 bases, J lost 8 bases, and 4 bases stayed unmatched. CDR3 protein: CASSHRDRGQGYTF. The CDR3, as DNA: TGTGCCAGCAGCCACCGGGACAGGGGGCAAGGCTACACCTTC. Based on the CDR3 plus reference TRBV3-1 and TRBJ1-2, the full variable domain is DTAVSQTPKYLVTQMGNDKSIKCEQNLGHDTMYWYKQDSKKFLKIMFSYNNKELIINETVPNRFSPKSPDKAHLNLHINSLELGDSAVYFCASSHRDRGQGYTFGSGTRLTVV.

Only one count was recorded for this clonotype. CDR3 protein: CASSSQGVGEQYV. DNA of the CDR3: TGTGCCAGCAGCTCGCAAGGGGTGGGAGAGCAGTACGTC. The rearrangement joins TRBV7-9 to TRBJ2-7, with a tentative D call TRBD1 (5 bases). Germline-derived CDR1 and CDR2 are SEHNR and FQNEAQ (reference sequence). V dropped 4 bases and J dropped 7 bases, with 14 bases sitting between them. CDR3 length equals 13 residues.

This chain links TRBV7-3 with TRBJ2-6; D is undetermined. CDR1 and CDR2 from the germline V gene are SGHTA and FQGTGA. The CDR3 is 14 amino acids. V lost 3 bases to trimming and J lost 2 bases, with 5 bases between them. CDR3 in amino acids: CASSLAPGANVLTF. Here the CDR3 DNA reads TGTGCCAGCAGCTTGGCCCCTGGGGCCAACGTCCTGACTTTC.

As for this clonotype: Without the conserved terminal phenylalanine or tryptophan, this CDR3 likely stems from a read error. The chain uses TRBV12-3 or TRBV12-4 and TRBJ2-3, with no clear D. The V gene lost 7 bases and the J gene lost 2 bases, with 10 bases spanning the gap. The CDR3 contains 13 residues. As DNA, the CDR3 is TGTGCCAGCACTCTCCAAACCACAGATACGCAGTATTCT. As protein: CASTLQTTDTQYS.

The rearrangement joins TRBV6-2 or TRBV6-3 to TRBJ2-7, with 7 bases identical to TRBD2. The CDR3 consists of 17 residues. The trim removed 3 bases at V and 1 base at J, leaving 12 bases unmatched. Per germline, CDR1 MNHEY and CDR2 SVGEGT. As DNA, the CDR3 is TGTGCCAGCAGTTATCGGGTTGCTAGCGGCCTGTCCTACGAGCAGTACGTC. It specifies CASSYRVASGLSYEQYV.

V is TRBV6-1 and J is TRBJ1-4; D gene ambiguous. This CDR3 has 12 amino acids. V was clipped by 5 bases and J by 14 bases, with 15 bases between them. Germline lookup yields CDR1 MNHNS and CDR2 SASEGT. CDR3 loop: CASSFFSQVLFF. Written as DNA, the CDR3 is TGTGCCAGCAGTTTTTTCTCGCAGGTTCTGTTTTTT.

In this sample, this clonotype turned up a few times. The chain carries TRBV9 and TRBJ2-2; tentatively, D is TRBD2 (6 bases). This CDR3 comprises 14 residues. Germline CDR1 SGDLS, CDR2 YYNGEE. Between the trimmed V and J ends, which lost 0 bases and 6 bases, there was a span of 9 bases. The CDR3 sequence is CASSVATGAGELFF. The DNA of the CDR3 is TGTGCCAGCAGCGTAGCAACGGGGGCCGGGGAGCTGTTTTTT.

V is TRBV21-1 and J is TRBJ1-4. TRBV21-1 is a known pseudogene. This CDR3 has 15 amino acids. CDR3 in amino acids: CASSKGKGIVEKLFF. DNA for the CDR3: TGTGCCAGCAGCAAAGGGAAAGGCATAGTCGAAAAACTGTTTTTT.

The CDR3: CASSPPGLNEQFF. The CDR3, as DNA: TGTGCCAGCTCACCACCGGGACTCAATGAGCAGTTCTTC. The rearrangement joins TRBV18 to TRBJ2-1; TRBD2 is a possible D gene (6 bases). CDR1 and CDR2 (germline): KGHSH, LQKENI. V lost 0 bases and J 6 bases, leaving 6 bases between the germline ends. CDR3 length: 13 amino acids.

This chain uses TRBV5-1 with TRBJ2-3, with 10 nucleotides matching TRBD2. Trimming at V came to 0 bases and at J to 2 bases, leaving 9 bases not matched to a gene. The V gene's germline CDR1 is SGHRS and CDR2 YFSETQ. This CDR3 contains 18 residues. Here the CDR3 DNA reads TGCGCCAGCAGCTTGGTGTCTAGCGGGAGTCCTAACACAGATACGCAGTATTTT. It specifies CASSLVSSGSPNTDTQYF.

This clonotype was found a few times. V is TRBV18 and J is TRBJ2-7; D might be TRBD2 (6 bases). The CDR3 contains 13 residues. CDR1 and CDR2 from the germline V gene are KGHSH and LQKENI. V dropped 4 bases and J dropped 5 bases, with 12 bases sitting between them. The chain's CDR3 is CASSRGVGDEQYV. CDR3 sequence (DNA): TGTGCCAGCTCACGGGGGGTCGGGGACGAGCAGTACGTC.

The V call is TRBV6-1, the J call TRBJ2-5, with 7 bases fitting TRBD1. After removal of 7 bases from V and 5 bases from J, the junction contained 13 bases not matched to a gene. This CDR3 is built from 15 residues. CDR1 and CDR2 (germline): MNHNS, SASEGT. The CDR3 nucleotides read TGTGCCAGCATCCCTTCCCCCGACAGGGCCGAGACCCAGTACTTC. It is translated as CASIPSPDRAETQYF.

The chain recombines TRBV19 with TRBJ2-1, with TRBD2 identical over 10 bases. The CDR3 length is 15 residues. The germline CDR1 and CDR2 sequences are LNHDA and SQIVND (reference sequence). Germline trimming cut 7 bases from V and 8 bases from J; bases unmatched to any gene: 11. This CDR3 is CASTTPTAGGYEQFF. As DNA, the CDR3 is TGTGCCAGTACCACCCCGACAGCGGGAGGGTATGAGCAGTTCTTC.

This clonotype was recorded a few times. The genes are TRBV10-3 and TRBJ2-1, with D uncertain. The germline CDR1 and CDR2 sequences are ENHRY and SYGVKD. V lost 7 bases and J 3 bases, leaving 13 bases between the germline ends. This CDR3 is built from 14 residues. CDR3 DNA sequence: TGTGCCATCAAATGGACCGCCGACTACAATGAGCAGTTCTTC. Amino acid sequence: CAIKWTADYNEQFF.

This clonotype was seen more than once but under ten times. The chain employs TRBV25-1 and TRBJ2-1, with D hard to call. Trimming removed 3 bases from V and 6 bases from J, with 15 bases in between. The CDR3 sequence is 15 residues long. Germline loops: CDR1 MGHDK, CDR2 SYGVNS. Here the CDR3 reads CASSEGRGRVNEQFF. The CDR3 DNA is TGTGCCAGCAGTGAGGGCAGAGGACGGGTCAATGAGCAGTTCTTC. The variable domain in full, with the rest retrieved from reference TRBV25-1 and TRBJ2-1, is EADIYQTPRYLVIGTGKKITLECSQTMGHDKMYWYQQDPGMELHLIHYSYGVNSTEKGDLSSESTVSRIRTEHFPLTLESARPSHTSQYLCASSEGRGRVNEQFFGPGTRLTVL.

J is TRBJ2-6 and V is TRBV7-2; D is unclear. V lost 8 bases to trimming and J lost 0 bases, with 5 bases between them. The CDR3 has 13 amino acids. Germline CDR1 reads SGHTA; CDR2 reads FQGNSA. CDR3 loop: CASQFSGANVLTF. The CDR3 nucleotides read TGTGCCAGCCAGTTCTCTGGGGCCAACGTCCTGACTTTC. The full variable domain, rest sourced from reference TRBV7-2 and TRBJ2-6, is GAGVSQSPSNKVTEKGKDVELRCDPISGHTALYWYRQSLGQGLEFLIYFQGNSAPDKSGLPSDRFSAERTGGSVSTLTIQRTQQEDSAVYLCASQFSGANVLTFGAGSRLTVL.

This clonotype has a handful of counts. V usage is TRBV7-2 and J usage is TRBJ2-4, with D possibly TRBD1 on 6 matching bases. CDR1 SGHTA and CDR2 FQGNSA come from the germline V gene. The CDR3 runs to 18 residues. Trimming removed 3 bases at V and 0 bases at J, with 18 bases between. The CDR3 here is CASSLRSTGPVAKNIQYF. CDR3 bases: TGTGCCAGCAGCTTGCGTTCCACAGGGCCTGTAGCCAAAAACATTCAGTACTTC.

Only a few counts were recorded for this clonotype. The rearrangement uses TRBV10-3 and TRBJ1-1; 7 positions match TRBD1. CDR3 length: 15 amino acids. Losses at the gene ends were 6 bases for V and 1 base for J; bases not matched to a gene: 8. CDR1 ENHRY and CDR2 SYGVKD come from the germline V gene. The CDR3 DNA is TGTGCCATCAGCGGCACAGGGGACAAGAACACTGAAGCTTTCTTT. Translating it yields CAISGTGDKNTEAFF.

A few counts support this clonotype. One junction end disagrees with the germline gene, perhaps due to a read error. The chain joins TRBV12-3 or TRBV12-4 to TRBJ2-2; D remains unclear. CDR3 length: 11 residues. The CDR3 region is CASSLAQSVRF. CDR3 bases: TGTGCCAGCAGTTTAGCGCAATCGGTCCGATTT.

This clonotype was recorded a few times. The chain carries TRBV5-4 and TRBJ2-2; D is uncertain. The germline V gene has CDR1 SGHNT and CDR2 YYREEE (reference sequence). CDR3 length equals 13 residues. Trimming stripped 4 bases from V and 1 base from J, with 5 bases between. The CDR3 nucleotides read TGTGCCAGCAGCCTAAAGAACACCGGGGAGCTGTTTTTT. It is translated as CASSLKNTGELFF.